These T cell receptor beta chains were read from a single sample in a study of T cell responses to AZD1222 COVID-19 vaccine. Using immunoSEQ multiplex PCR, the repertoire was profiled, and TCRdb retains in-frame clones only, with some absent. The sample contains about 120,000 clones, more than 75% of which appear only once. The input for sequencing was peripheral blood, taken on day 0 of AZD1222 vaccination. The receptors come from an adult in good health. The CDR3 runs from the conserved cysteine through the conserved F or W. A D gene is named only where the DNA matches it firmly. For some rows the clone size is stated as once, few or many, or as a class when expanded; others skip it.

d_call: -; j_call: TRBJ2-7; clone_size: -; v_call: TRBV11-2; cdr3_length: 14; cdr3_nt: TGTGCCAGCAGCTTTGGGCGGCACTCCTACGAGCAGTACTTC; cdr3_aa: CASSFGRHSYEQYF
d_call: TRBD1; j_call: TRBJ2-2; clone_size: -; v_call: TRBV6-6; cdr3_length: 15; cdr3_nt: TGTGCCAGCAGTCAAGACAGGGTTTGGACCGGGGAGCTGTTTTTT; cdr3_aa: CASSQDRVWTGELFF
d_call: TRBD1; j_call: TRBJ1-2; clone_size: -; v_call: TRBV3-1/TRBV3-2; cdr3_length: 14; cdr3_nt: TGTGCCAGCAGCTCGGACAGGGTTGAGGGAGGCTACACCTTC; cdr3_aa: CASSSDRVEGGYTF
d_call: -; j_call: TRBJ1-2; clone_size: -; v_call: TRBV5-4; cdr3_length: 14; cdr3_nt: TGTGCCAGCAGCTTGGACGCGACAACCCGTGGCTACACCTTC; cdr3_aa: CASSLDATTRGYTF
d_call: -; j_call: TRBJ2-4; clone_size: once; v_call: TRBV11-2; cdr3_length: 12; cdr3_nt: TGTGCCAGCAGAGCGACAGGAAACATTCAGTACTTC; cdr3_aa: CASRATGNIQYF
d_call: TRBD1; j_call: TRBJ1-2; clone_size: -; v_call: TRBV9; cdr3_length: 15; cdr3_nt: TGTGCCAGCAGCGGAACGACAGGGACCCACTATGGCTACACCTTC; cdr3_aa: CASSGTTGTHYGYTF
d_call: -; j_call: TRBJ1-1; clone_size: -; v_call: TRBV25-1; cdr3_length: 10; cdr3_nt: TGTGCCAGCAGGGGCGCTGAAGCTTTCTTT; cdr3_aa: CASRGAEAFF
d_call: TRBD1; j_call: TRBJ1-4; clone_size: -; v_call: TRBV18; cdr3_length: 16; cdr3_nt: TGTGCCAGCTCACAGTCCCGGGACAGGGGCGGAGAAAAACTGTTTTTT; cdr3_aa: CASSQSRDRGGEKLFF
d_call: -; j_call: TRBJ1-2; clone_size: -; v_call: TRBV9; cdr3_length: 12; cdr3_nt: TGTGCCAGCAGCGCCGGGGACAACCGCTACACCTTC; cdr3_aa: CASSAGDNRYTF
d_call: -; j_call: TRBJ2-2; clone_size: once; v_call: TRBV3-1/TRBV3-2; cdr3_length: 15; cdr3_nt: TGTGCCAGCAGCCCTGACAGAACGAACACCGGGGAGCTGTTTTTT; cdr3_aa: CASSPDRTNTGELFF
d_call: -; j_call: TRBJ1-2; clone_size: once; v_call: TRBV2; cdr3_length: 13; cdr3_nt: TGTGCCAGCAGTGAGGCGGGGACCTATGGCTACACCTTC; cdr3_aa: CASSEAGTYGYTF
d_call: -; j_call: TRBJ1-6; clone_size: once; v_call: TRBV3-1/TRBV3-2; cdr3_length: 15; cdr3_nt: TGTGCCAGCAGCCAATCAGGGTCCTATAATTCACCCCTCCACTTT; cdr3_aa: CASSQSGSYNSPLHF
d_call: TRBD1; j_call: TRBJ2-7; clone_size: -; v_call: TRBV9; cdr3_length: 15; cdr3_nt: TGTGCCAGCAGCCCACATGGGGACAGCACCTACGAGCAGTACTTC; cdr3_aa: CASSPHGDSTYEQYF
d_call: -; j_call: TRBJ1-1; clone_size: -; v_call: TRBV5-6; cdr3_length: 16; cdr3_nt: TGTGCCAGCAGCTTAAAGGATAGGACTTTGAACACTGAAGCTTTCTTT; cdr3_aa: CASSLKDRTLNTEAFF
d_call: TRBD1; j_call: TRBJ1-5; clone_size: few; v_call: TRBV28; cdr3_length: 14; cdr3_nt: TGTGCCAGCAGCCGGGGACAGCGCAATCAGCCCCAGCATTTT; cdr3_aa: CASSRGQRNQPQHF
d_call: TRBD1; j_call: TRBJ1-4; clone_size: -; v_call: TRBV2; cdr3_length: 16; cdr3_nt: TGTGCCAGCAGTGAGGGGGGACAGGGGGCGAATGAAAAACTGTTTTTT; cdr3_aa: CASSEGGQGANEKLFF
d_call: -; j_call: TRBJ2-3; clone_size: -; v_call: TRBV2; cdr3_length: 16; cdr3_nt: TGTGCCAGCAGTCCCCTTCCCGGGGAGTCCCCAGATACGCAGTATTTT; cdr3_aa: CASSPLPGESPDTQYF
d_call: -; j_call: TRBJ1-5; clone_size: -; v_call: TRBV6-5; cdr3_length: 15; cdr3_nt: TGTGCCAGCACATTTCAGGGTTATAGCAATCAGCCCCAGCATTTT; cdr3_aa: CASTFQGYSNQPQHF
d_call: -; j_call: TRBJ2-1; clone_size: -; v_call: TRBV12-2; cdr3_length: 20; cdr3_nt: TGTGCAAGTCGCCCCCTAGGACTAGCGGGAGGGTCGAGCTCCTACAATGAGCAGTTCTTC; cdr3_aa: CASRPLGLAGGSSSYNEQFF
d_call: -; j_call: TRBJ2-7; clone_size: -; v_call: TRBV11-2; cdr3_length: 15; cdr3_nt: TGTGCCAGCAGCTTGGTGGGAGGCACATTCGGGGAGCAGTACTTC; cdr3_aa: CASSLVGGTFGEQYF
d_call: -; j_call: TRBJ2-7; clone_size: -; v_call: TRBV18; cdr3_length: 13; cdr3_nt: TGTGCCAGCTCAATGGGCCAATCCAACGAGCAGTACTTC; cdr3_aa: CASSMGQSNEQYF
d_call: TRBD2; j_call: TRBJ2-7; clone_size: -; v_call: TRBV5-5; cdr3_length: 15; cdr3_nt: TGTGCCAGCAGCTTGGGGGGGACTAGCGGGAAGGAGCAGTACTTC; cdr3_aa: CASSLGGTSGKEQYF
d_call: -; j_call: TRBJ2-1; clone_size: once; v_call: TRBV19; cdr3_length: 11; cdr3_nt: TGTGCCAGTAGTCGGGTCAATGAGCAGTTCTTC; cdr3_aa: CASSRVNEQFF
d_call: -; j_call: TRBJ1-5; clone_size: -; v_call: TRBV7-8; cdr3_length: 17; cdr3_nt: TGTGCCAGCAGCCCCGGGCGTCGGGGGTCGAGCAATCAGCCCCAGCATTTT; cdr3_aa: CASSPGRRGSSNQPQHF
d_call: -; j_call: TRBJ2-7; clone_size: -; v_call: TRBV7-2; cdr3_length: 14; cdr3_nt: TGTGCCAGCACCCAATGGGGGGTAACCTACGAGCAGTACTTC; cdr3_aa: CASTQWGVTYEQYF
d_call: -; j_call: TRBJ2-7; clone_size: -; v_call: TRBV2; cdr3_length: 15; cdr3_nt: TGTGCCAGCAGGGAAGCCCTACCTCAGACCTACGAGCAGTACTTC; cdr3_aa: CASREALPQTYEQYF
d_call: TRBD1; j_call: TRBJ2-3; clone_size: many; v_call: TRBV6-4; cdr3_length: 15; cdr3_nt: TGTGCCAGCAGTGACGGGACAGGGGGCGCAGATACGCAGTATTTT; cdr3_aa: CASSDGTGGADTQYF
d_call: -; j_call: TRBJ2-7; clone_size: -; v_call: TRBV11-2; cdr3_length: 15; cdr3_nt: TGTGCCAGCAGCTTAGATACGGGAGTCTCCTACGAGCAGTACTTC; cdr3_aa: CASSLDTGVSYEQYF
d_call: -; j_call: TRBJ2-1; clone_size: -; v_call: TRBV5-1; cdr3_length: 13; cdr3_nt: TGCGCCAGCAGGGGCGGGGACGGTAGTGAGCAGTTCTTC; cdr3_aa: CASRGGDGSEQFF
d_call: TRBD1; j_call: TRBJ2-7; clone_size: -; v_call: TRBV9; cdr3_length: 15; cdr3_nt: TGTGCCAGCAGCGGATCCGGGACAGGCTCTAACGAGCAGTACTTC; cdr3_aa: CASSGSGTGSNEQYF
d_call: -; j_call: TRBJ2-1; clone_size: -; v_call: TRBV11-2; cdr3_length: 18; cdr3_nt: TGTGCCAGCAGCTTATCCGTTGATTGGAGCAGTTCCTACAATGAGCAGTTCTTC; cdr3_aa: CASSLSVDWSSSYNEQFF
d_call: -; j_call: TRBJ2-1; clone_size: few; v_call: TRBV6-5; cdr3_length: 14; cdr3_nt: TGTGCCAGCAGGCTACAGGGCCAGTCCAATGAGCAGTTCTTC; cdr3_aa: CASRLQGQSNEQFF
d_call: -; j_call: TRBJ1-3; clone_size: -; v_call: TRBV9; cdr3_length: 17; cdr3_nt: TGTGCCAGCAGCGTATTCGGTCGGGACGATCTTGGAAACACCATATATTTT; cdr3_aa: CASSVFGRDDLGNTIYF
d_call: -; j_call: TRBJ2-5; clone_size: -; v_call: TRBV6-5; cdr3_length: 15; cdr3_nt: TGTGCCAGCAGCTCCGACCTTTTAGGTGGCCAGACCCAGTACTTC; cdr3_aa: CASSSDLLGGQTQYF
d_call: -; j_call: TRBJ2-7; clone_size: -; v_call: TRBV9; cdr3_length: 13; cdr3_nt: TGTGCCAGTAGCGAAACAGGGTCATACGAGCAGTACTTC; cdr3_aa: CASSETGSYEQYF